The rows below give T cell receptor beta chains drawn from one sample of a study of T cells in Graves' hyperthyroidism and ophthalmopathy. TCRdb fed the multiplex PCR reads into MiXCR, producing one record per CDR3 protein. The profile shows 490,000 or so distinct CDR3 sequences, 20% to 25% of them singletons. Sequenced input: blood. The receptors stem from a woman between 65 and 79 years old with Graves' ophthalmopathy. CDR3s include the opening cysteine and the closing phenylalanine or tryptophan. The D gene is left open where the match is weak. Size is stated for part of the rows, as once, few or many counts, or as a class when the clone is expanded.

size: -; length: 13; V: TRBV7-9; J: TRBJ1-1; D: -; DNA: TGTGCCAGCAGCCACAGGGTTGGCACTGAAGCTTTCTTT; CDR3: CASSHRVGTEAFF
size: -; length: 14; V: TRBV19; J: TRBJ2-5; D: -; DNA: TGTGCCAGTAGTATCGGTGGATCGGGAGAGACCCAGTACTTC; CDR3: CASSIGGSGETQYF
size: -; length: 15; V: TRBV20-1; J: TRBJ2-3; D: -; DNA: TGCAGTGCTATCCACCACGTACAGGCTGGAGATACGCAGTATTTT; CDR3: CSAIHHVQAGDTQYF
size: -; length: 14; V: TRBV28; J: TRBJ2-7; D: -; DNA: TGTGTCAGCAGTTTATTCCTAAAACCCTACGAGCAGTACTTC; CDR3: CVSSLFLKPYEQYF
size: few; length: 18; V: TRBV3-1; J: TRBJ2-7; D: -; DNA: TGTGCCAGCAGCCAACGGCAGGGCAGAAGTGTGTGGGCCTACGAGCAGTACTTC; CDR3: CASSQRQGRSVWAYEQYF
size: -; length: 12; V: TRBV6-1; J: TRBJ1-6; D: TRBD1; DNA: TGTGCCAGCGACAGGGCAAACTCACCCCCCCACTTT; CDR3: CASDRANSPPHF
size: many; length: 14; V: TRBV11-1; J: TRBJ2-5; D: -; DNA: TGTGCCAGCAGCTTCATCGGCAACGAAGAGACCCAGTACTTC; CDR3: CASSFIGNEETQYF
size: -; length: 14; V: TRBV5-1; J: TRBJ2-2; D: -; DNA: TGCGCCAGCAGCCCCTCCGGGACATCCGGGGAGCTGTTTTTT; CDR3: CASSPSGTSGELFF
size: -; length: 14; V: TRBV20-1; J: TRBJ1-3; D: -; DNA: TGCAGTGCTTTGGACACCAACTCCGGAAACACCATATATTTT; CDR3: CSALDTNSGNTIYF
size: -; length: 15; V: TRBV11-1; J: TRBJ2-7; D: TRBD2; DNA: TGTGCCAGCGCTCCCACCGGGGGAGGGGCCTACGAGCAGTACTTC; CDR3: CASAPTGGGAYEQYF
size: few; length: 12; V: TRBV19; J: TRBJ2-2; D: -; DNA: TGTGCCAGTAAACTTTACACCGGGGAGCTGTTTTTT; CDR3: CASKLYTGELFF
size: few; length: 15; V: TRBV5-1; J: TRBJ1-4; D: -; DNA: TGCGCCAGCAGCTTGGCGGGACGATCCGATGAAAAACTGTTTTTT; CDR3: CASSLAGRSDEKLFF
size: -; length: 13; V: TRBV5-1; J: TRBJ1-2; D: -; DNA: TGCGCCAGCAGCTTGGACCCCGCCTATGGCTACACCTTC; CDR3: CASSLDPAYGYTF
size: many; length: 13; V: TRBV7-2; J: TRBJ1-2; D: -; DNA: TGTGCCAGCAGCTTAGGCAGGGACGGTGGCTACACCTTC; CDR3: CASSLGRDGGYTF
size: few; length: 16; V: TRBV10-3; J: TRBJ2-1; D: TRBD2; DNA: TGTGCCATCAGTGAAACCCTAGCGGGAGGAGGCAATGAGCAGTTCTTC; CDR3: CAISETLAGGGNEQFF
size: -; length: 11; V: TRBV12-3/TRBV12-4; J: TRBJ1-6; D: -; DNA: TGTGCCAGCAGTTTAGGAGGTGTTCTCCACTTT; CDR3: CASSLGGVLHF